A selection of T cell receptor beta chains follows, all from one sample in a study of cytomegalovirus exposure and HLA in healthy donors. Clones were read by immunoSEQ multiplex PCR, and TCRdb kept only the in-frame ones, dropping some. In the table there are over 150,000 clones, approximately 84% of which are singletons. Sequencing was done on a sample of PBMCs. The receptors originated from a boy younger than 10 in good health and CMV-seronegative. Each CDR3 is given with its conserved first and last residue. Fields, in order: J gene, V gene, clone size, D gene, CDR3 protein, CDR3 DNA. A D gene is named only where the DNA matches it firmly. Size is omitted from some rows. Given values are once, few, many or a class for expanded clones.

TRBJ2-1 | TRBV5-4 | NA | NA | CASSLDFGGEQFF | TGTGCCAGCAGCTTGGACTTCGGTGGTGAGCAGTTCTTC
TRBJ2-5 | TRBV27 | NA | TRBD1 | CASTPTGEETQYF | TGTGCCAGCACCCCGACAGGGGAAGAGACCCAGTACTTC
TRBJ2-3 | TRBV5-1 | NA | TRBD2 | CASTQTAGSTDTQYF | TGCGCCAGCACTCAAACAGCGGGATCCACAGATACGCAGTATTTT
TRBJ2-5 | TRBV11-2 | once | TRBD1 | CASSAGTGWETQYF | TGTGCCAGCAGCGCAGGGACAGGCTGGGAGACCCAGTACTTC
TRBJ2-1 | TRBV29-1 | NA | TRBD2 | CSVRPPGAGGGNEQFF | TGCAGCGTCCGCCCTCCGGGTGCGGGAGGGGGCAATGAGCAGTTCTTC
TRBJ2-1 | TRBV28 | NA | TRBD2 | CASSPSGGRVGYNEQFF | TGTGCCAGCAGCCCCTCGGGGGGAAGGGTGGGGTACAATGAGCAGTTCTTC
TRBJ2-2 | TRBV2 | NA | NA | CASSVYRAGSGELFF | TGTGCCAGCAGTGTTTATAGGGCGGGGAGCGGGGAGCTGTTTTTT
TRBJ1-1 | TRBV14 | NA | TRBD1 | CASSESYRGRNEAFF | TGTGCCAGCAGCGAAAGCTACAGGGGGCGTAATGAAGCTTTCTTT
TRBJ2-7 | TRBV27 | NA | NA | CASSLLTGNEQYF | TGTGCCAGCAGTTTATTGACGGGGAACGAGCAGTACTTC
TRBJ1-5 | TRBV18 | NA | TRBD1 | CASSQLPGQGYQPQHF | TGTGCCAGCTCACAACTCCCGGGACAGGGATATCAGCCCCAGCATTTT
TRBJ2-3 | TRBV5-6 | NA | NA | CASSLVWRESTDTQYF | TGTGCCAGCAGCTTGGTTTGGCGGGAAAGCACAGATACGCAGTATTTT
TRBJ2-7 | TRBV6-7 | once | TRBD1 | CASSYCRTGGSYEQYF | TGTGCCAGCAGTTACTGTCGGACAGGGGGTTCGTACGAGCAGTACTTC
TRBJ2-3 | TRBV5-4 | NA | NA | CASSLGREKGDTQYF | TGTGCCAGCAGCTTGGGACGGGAGAAAGGCGATACGCAGTATTTT
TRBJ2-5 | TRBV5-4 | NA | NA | CASSARDGTQYF | TGTGCCAGCAGTGCCAGGGATGGAACCCAGTACTTC
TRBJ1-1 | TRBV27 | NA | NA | CASRASRVLGTEAFF | TGTGCCAGCAGGGCTAGCCGGGTCTTAGGCACTGAAGCTTTCTTT
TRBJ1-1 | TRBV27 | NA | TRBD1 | CASSFGTANTEAFF | TGTGCCAGCAGTTTCGGGACAGCAAACACTGAAGCTTTCTTT
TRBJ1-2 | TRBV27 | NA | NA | CASSLGGSPYGYTF | TGTGCCAGCAGTTTGGGGGGTTCCCCCTATGGCTACACCTTC
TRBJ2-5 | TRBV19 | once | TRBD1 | CASSIVNRGQGQETQYF | TGTGCCAGTAGTATAGTTAACAGGGGGCAAGGGCAAGAGACCCAGTACTTC
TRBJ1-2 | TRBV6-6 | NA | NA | CASSLWTDLRYGYTF | TGTGCCAGCAGTTTATGGACAGACCTCCGGTATGGCTACACCTTC
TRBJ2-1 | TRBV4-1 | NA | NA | CASSQELATSYNEQFF | TGCGCCAGCAGCCAAGAGCTAGCGACCTCCTACAATGAGCAGTTCTTC
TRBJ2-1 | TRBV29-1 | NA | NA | CSAQGGDLSYNEQFF | TGCAGCGCACAAGGTGGAGACCTCTCCTACAATGAGCAGTTCTTC
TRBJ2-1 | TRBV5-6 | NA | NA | CASSKGVRVNEQFF | TGTGCCAGCAGCAAAGGGGTAAGGGTCAATGAGCAGTTCTTC
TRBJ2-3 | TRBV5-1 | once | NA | CASSLSLPRDTQYF | TGCGCCAGCAGCTTGAGTCTGCCACGGGATACGCAGTATTTT
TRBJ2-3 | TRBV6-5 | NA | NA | CASSRGTDTQYF | TGTGCCAGCAGTCGAGGCACAGATACGCAGTATTTT
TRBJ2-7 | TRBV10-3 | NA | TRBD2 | CAILAGGTTYEQYF | TGTGCCATCCTAGCGGGAGGGACGACCTACGAGCAGTACTTC
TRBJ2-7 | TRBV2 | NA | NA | CAIRSGGRVHEQYF | TGTGCCATCCGGTCCGGGGGACGGGTTCACGAGCAGTACTTC
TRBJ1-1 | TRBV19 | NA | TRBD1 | CASSMSRRGRAFF | TGTGCCAGTAGTATGAGCCGTAGGGGGCGGGCTTTCTTT
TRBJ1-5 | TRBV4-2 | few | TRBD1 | CASSQEIVQGAQPQHF | TGTGCCAGCAGCCAAGAGATTGTGCAGGGGGCTCAGCCCCAGCATTTT
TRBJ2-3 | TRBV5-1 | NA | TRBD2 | CASSPDWEGDTQYF | TGCGCCAGCAGCCCTGACTGGGAGGGAGATACGCAGTATTTT
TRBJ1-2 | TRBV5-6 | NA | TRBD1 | CASSYRTGIRLFSYGYTF | TGTGCCAGCAGCTACCGGACAGGGATTCGCCTATTTAGCTATGGCTACACCTTC
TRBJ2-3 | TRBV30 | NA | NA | CAWSGTGSDTQYF | TGTGCCTGGAGCGGCACAGGGAGCGATACGCAGTATTTT
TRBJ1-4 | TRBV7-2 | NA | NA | CASSLVGRGQGNEKLFF | TGTGCCAGCAGCTTAGTAGGAAGGGGCCAGGGTAATGAAAAACTGTTTTTT
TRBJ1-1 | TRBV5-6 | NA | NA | CASSPLQGLASTEAFF | TGTGCCAGCAGCCCCCTACAGGGATTAGCGAGCACTGAAGCTTTCTTT